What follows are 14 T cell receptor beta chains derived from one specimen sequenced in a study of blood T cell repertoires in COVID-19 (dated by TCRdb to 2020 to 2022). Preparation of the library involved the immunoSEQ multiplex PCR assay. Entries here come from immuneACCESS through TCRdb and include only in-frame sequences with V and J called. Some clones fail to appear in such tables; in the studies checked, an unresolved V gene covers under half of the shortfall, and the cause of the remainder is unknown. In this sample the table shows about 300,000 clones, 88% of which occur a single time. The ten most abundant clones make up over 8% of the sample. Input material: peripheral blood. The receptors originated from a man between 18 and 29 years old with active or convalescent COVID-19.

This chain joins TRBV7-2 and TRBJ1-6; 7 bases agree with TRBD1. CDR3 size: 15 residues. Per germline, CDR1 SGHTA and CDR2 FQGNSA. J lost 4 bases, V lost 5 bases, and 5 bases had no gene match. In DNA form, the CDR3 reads TGTGCCAGCAGCACATCCAGGGGGTATAATTCACCCCTCCACTTT. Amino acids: CASSTSRGYNSPLHF.

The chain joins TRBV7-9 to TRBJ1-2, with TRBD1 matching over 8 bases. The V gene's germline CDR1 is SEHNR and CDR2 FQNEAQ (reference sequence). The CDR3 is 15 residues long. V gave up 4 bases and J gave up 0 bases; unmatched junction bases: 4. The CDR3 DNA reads TGTGCCAGCAGCTCTTTACAGGGGGCTAACTATGGCTACACCTTC. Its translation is CASSSLQGANYGYTF.

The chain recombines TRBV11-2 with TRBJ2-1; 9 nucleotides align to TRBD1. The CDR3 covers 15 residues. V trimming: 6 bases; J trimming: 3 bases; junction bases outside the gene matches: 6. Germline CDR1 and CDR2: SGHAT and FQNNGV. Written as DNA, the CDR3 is TGTGCCAGCAGGAGACAGGGGGTAAACTACAATGAGCAGTTCTTC. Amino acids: CASRRQGVNYNEQFF. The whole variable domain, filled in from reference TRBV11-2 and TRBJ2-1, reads EAGVAQSPRYKIIEKRQSVAFWCNPISGHATLYWYQQILGQGPKLLIQFQNNGVVDDSQLPKDRFSAERLKGVDSTLKIQPAKLEDSAVYLCASRRQGVNYNEQFFGPGTRLTVL.

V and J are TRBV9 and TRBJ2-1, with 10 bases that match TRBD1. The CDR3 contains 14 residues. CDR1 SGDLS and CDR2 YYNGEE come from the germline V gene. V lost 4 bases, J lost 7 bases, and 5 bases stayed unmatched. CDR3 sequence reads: CASSRQGAGNEQFF. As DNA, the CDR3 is TGTGCCAGCAGCCGACAGGGGGCGGGTAATGAGCAGTTCTTC.

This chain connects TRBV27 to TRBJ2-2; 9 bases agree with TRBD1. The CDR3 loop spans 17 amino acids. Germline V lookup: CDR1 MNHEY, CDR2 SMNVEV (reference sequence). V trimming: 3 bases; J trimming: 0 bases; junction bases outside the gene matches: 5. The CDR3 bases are TGTGCCAGCAGTTTTAGGGGACAGGGTTCGAACACCGGGGAGCTGTTTTTT. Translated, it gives CASSFRGQGSNTGELFF.

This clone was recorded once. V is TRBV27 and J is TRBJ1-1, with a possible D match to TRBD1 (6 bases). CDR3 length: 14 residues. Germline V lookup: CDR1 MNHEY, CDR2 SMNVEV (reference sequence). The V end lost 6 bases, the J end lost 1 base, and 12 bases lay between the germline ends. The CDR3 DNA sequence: TGTGCCAGCAGGGCAGGACAGTCGAACACTGAAGCTTTCTTT. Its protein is CASRAGQSNTEAFF.

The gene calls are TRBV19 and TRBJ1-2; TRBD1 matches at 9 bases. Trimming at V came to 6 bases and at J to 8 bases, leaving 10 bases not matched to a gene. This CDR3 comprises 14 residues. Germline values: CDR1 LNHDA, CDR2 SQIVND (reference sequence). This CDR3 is CASRSGQGSWGYTF. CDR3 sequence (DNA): TGTGCCAGTAGATCGGGACAGGGCTCTTGGGGCTACACCTTC.

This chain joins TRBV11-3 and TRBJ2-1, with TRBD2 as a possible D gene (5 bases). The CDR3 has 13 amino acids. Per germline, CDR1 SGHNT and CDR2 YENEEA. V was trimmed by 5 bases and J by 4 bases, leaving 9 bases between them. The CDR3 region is CASSHGMYNEQFF. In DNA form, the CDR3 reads TGTGCCAGCAGCCACGGGATGTACAATGAGCAGTTCTTC.

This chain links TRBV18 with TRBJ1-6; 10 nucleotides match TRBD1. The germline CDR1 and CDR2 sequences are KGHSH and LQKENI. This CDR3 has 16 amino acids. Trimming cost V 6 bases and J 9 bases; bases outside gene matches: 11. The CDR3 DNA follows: TGTGCCAGCTCGACCGGCGAGGGACAGGGGCTTTCACCCCTCCACTTT. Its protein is CASSTGEGQGLSPLHF.

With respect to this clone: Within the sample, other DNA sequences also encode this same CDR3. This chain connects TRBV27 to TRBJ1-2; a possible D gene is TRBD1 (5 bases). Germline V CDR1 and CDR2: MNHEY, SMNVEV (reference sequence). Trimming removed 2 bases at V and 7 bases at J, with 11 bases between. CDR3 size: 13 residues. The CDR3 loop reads CASSLQGLGGYTF. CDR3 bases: TGTGCCAGCAGTTTACAGGGTTTGGGTGGCTACACCTTC.

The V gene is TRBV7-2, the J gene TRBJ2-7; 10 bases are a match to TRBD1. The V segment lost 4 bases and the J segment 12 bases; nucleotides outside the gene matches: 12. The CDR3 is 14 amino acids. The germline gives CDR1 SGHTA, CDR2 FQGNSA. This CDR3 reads CASSSLSGTGALYF. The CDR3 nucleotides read TGTGCCAGCAGCTCACTCTCCGGGACAGGGGCCCTGTACTTC.

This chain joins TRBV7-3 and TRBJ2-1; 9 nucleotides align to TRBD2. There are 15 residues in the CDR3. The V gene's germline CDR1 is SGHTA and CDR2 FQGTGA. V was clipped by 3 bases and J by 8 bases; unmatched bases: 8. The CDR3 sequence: CASSFGTSRYDEQFF. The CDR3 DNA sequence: TGTGCCAGCAGCTTCGGGACTAGCAGATACGATGAGCAGTTCTTC. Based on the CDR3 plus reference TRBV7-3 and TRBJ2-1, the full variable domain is GAGVSQTPSNKVTEKGKYVELRCDPISGHTALYWYRQSLGQGPEFLIYFQGTGAADDSGLPNDRFFAVRPEGSVSTLKIQRTERGDSAVYLCASSFGTSRYDEQFFGPGTRLTVL.

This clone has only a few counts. CDR3 coding DNA: TGTGCCAGCAGTTCCCGCTTGGACAGGTTCCTTTATGGCTACACCTTC. Amino acids: CASSSRLDRFLYGYTF. The rearrangement uses TRBV6-6 and TRBJ1-2, with TRBD1 identical over 7 bases. Trimming at V came to 4 bases and at J to 5 bases, leaving 13 bases not matched to a gene. This CDR3 spans 16 amino acids. Germline V gives CDR1 MNHNY, CDR2 SVGAGI (reference sequence).

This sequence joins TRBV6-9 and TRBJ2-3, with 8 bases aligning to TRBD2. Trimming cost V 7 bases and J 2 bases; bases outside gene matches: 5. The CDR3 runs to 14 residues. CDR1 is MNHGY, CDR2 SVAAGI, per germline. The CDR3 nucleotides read TGTGCCAGCATAAGCGGGGGCCCCACAGATACGCAGTATTTT. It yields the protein CASISGGPTDTQYF.